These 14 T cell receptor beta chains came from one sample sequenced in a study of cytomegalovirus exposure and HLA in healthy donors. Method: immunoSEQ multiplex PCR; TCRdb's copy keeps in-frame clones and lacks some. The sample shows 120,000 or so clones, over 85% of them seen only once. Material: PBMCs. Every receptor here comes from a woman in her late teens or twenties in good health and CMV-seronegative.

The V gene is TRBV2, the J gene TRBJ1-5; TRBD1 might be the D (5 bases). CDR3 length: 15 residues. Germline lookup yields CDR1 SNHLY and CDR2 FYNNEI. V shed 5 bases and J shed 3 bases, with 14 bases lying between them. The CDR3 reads CASSHQGGTNQPQHF. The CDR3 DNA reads TGTGCCAGCAGTCACCAGGGCGGGACCAATCAGCCCCAGCATTTT.

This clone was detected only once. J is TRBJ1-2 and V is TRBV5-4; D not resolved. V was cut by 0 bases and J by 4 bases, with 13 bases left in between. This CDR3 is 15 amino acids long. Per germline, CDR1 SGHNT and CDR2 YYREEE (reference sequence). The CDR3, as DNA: TGTGCCAGCAGCTTGGTGCTGGAGAACTTCTATGGCTACACCTTC. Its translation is CASSLVLENFYGYTF. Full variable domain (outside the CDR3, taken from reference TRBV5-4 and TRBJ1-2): ETGVTQSPTHLIKTRGQQVTLRCSSQSGHNTVSWYQQALGQGPQFIFQYYREEENGRGNFPPRFSGLQFPNYSSELNVNALELDDSALYLCASSLVLENFYGYTFGSGTRLTVV.

The CDR3 is CASSLGDSPPYEQYF. The CDR3 bases are TGTGCCAGCAGCTTAGGGGACAGCCCGCCCTACGAGCAGTACTTC. The chain recombines TRBV7-2 with TRBJ2-7; TRBD1 aligns across 7 bases. Germline CDR1 and CDR2: SGHTA and FQGNSA. The CDR3 contains 15 residues. The junction had 5 bases not matched to a gene; V was cut back by 1 base and J by 2 bases.

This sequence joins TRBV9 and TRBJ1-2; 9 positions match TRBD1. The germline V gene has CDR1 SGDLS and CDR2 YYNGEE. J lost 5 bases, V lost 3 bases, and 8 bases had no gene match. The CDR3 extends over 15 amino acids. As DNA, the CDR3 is TGTGCCAGCAGCGGGGACAGGGATGGGAAGTATGGCTACACCTTC. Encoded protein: CASSGDRDGKYGYTF.

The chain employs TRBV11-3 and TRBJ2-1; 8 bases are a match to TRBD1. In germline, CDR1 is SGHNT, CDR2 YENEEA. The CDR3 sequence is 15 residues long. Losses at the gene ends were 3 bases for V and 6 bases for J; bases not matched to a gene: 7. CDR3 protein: CASSFGQGRPNEQFF. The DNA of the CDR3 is TGTGCCAGCAGCTTCGGACAGGGTAGGCCCAATGAGCAGTTCTTC.

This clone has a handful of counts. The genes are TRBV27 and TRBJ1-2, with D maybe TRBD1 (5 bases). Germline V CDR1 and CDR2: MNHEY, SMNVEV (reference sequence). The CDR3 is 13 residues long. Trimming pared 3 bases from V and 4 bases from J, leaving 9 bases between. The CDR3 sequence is CASSFRGGYGYTF. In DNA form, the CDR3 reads TGTGCCAGCAGTTTCCGGGGGGGCTATGGCTACACCTTC.

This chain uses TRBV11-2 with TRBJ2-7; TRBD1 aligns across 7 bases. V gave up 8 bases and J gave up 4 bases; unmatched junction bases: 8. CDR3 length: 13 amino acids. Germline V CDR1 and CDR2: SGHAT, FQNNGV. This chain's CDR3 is CASRATGLYEQYF. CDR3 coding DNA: TGTGCCAGCCGAGCGACAGGGCTATACGAGCAGTACTTC.

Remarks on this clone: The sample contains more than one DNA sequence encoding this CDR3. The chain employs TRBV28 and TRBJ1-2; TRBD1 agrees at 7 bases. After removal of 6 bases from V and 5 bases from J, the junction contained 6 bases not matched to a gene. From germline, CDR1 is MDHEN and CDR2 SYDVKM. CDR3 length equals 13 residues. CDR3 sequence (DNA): TGTGCCAGCAGGTCCGGGACAGCTTATGGCTACACCTTC. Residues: CASRSGTAYGYTF.

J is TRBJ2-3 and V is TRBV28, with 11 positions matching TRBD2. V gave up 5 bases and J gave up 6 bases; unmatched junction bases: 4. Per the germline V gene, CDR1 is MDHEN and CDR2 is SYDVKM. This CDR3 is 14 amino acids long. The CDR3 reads CASSLAGGVDTQYF. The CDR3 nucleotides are TGTGCCAGCAGTCTAGCGGGAGGCGTGGATACGCAGTATTTT.

The CDR3 reads CATKLDGSYEQYF. Written as DNA, the CDR3 is TGTGCCACCAAACTTGACGGGTCCTACGAGCAGTACTTC. The chain is built from TRBV28 and TRBJ2-7; D is uncertain. Trimming cost V 10 bases and J 1 base, with 14 bases left between them. This CDR3 region has 13 residues. Germline lookup yields CDR1 MDHEN and CDR2 SYDVKM.

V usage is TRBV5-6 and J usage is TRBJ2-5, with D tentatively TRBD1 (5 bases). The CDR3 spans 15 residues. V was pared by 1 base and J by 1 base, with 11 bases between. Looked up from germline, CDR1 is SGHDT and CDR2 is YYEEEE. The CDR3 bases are TGTGCCAGCAGCTTGTTCGACAGAACCCAAGAGACCCAGTACTTC. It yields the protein CASSLFDRTQETQYF. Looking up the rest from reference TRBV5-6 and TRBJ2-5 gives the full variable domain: DAGVTQSPTHLIKTRGQQVTLRCSPKSGHDTVSWYQQALGQGPQFIFQYYEEEERQRGNFPDRFSGHQFPNYSSELNVNALLLGDSALYLCASSLFDRTQETQYFGPGTRLLVL.

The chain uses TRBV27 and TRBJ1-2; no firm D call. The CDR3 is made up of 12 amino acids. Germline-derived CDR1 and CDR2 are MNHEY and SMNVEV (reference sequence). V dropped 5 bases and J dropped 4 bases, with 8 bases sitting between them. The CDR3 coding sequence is TGTGCCAGCAGTCCAACCGGCTATGGCTACACCTTC. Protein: CASSPTGYGYTF.

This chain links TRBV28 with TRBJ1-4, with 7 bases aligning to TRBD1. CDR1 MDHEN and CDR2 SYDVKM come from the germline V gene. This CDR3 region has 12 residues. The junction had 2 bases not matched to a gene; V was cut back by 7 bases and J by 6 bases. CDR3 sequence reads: CASKGGDEKLFF. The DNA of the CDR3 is TGTGCCAGCAAAGGGGGCGATGAAAAACTGTTTTTT.

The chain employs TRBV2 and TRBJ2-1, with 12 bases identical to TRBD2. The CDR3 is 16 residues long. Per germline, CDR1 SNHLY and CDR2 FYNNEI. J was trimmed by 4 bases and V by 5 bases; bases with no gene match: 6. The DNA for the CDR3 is TGTGCCAGCAGTCCGAGAGGACTAGCGGGGTACAATGAGCAGTTCTTC. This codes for CASSPRGLAGYNEQFF.